The 20 T cell receptor beta chains below were found in one sample sequenced in a study of early T cells in non-severe SARS-CoV-2 infection listed by TCRdb under 2021. The library was made by 5' RACE. Data came from a NextSeq 500. TCRdb reprocessed the public reads (quality trimming at Q25 with fastp, clone calling with MiXCR) and kept in-frame beta chains. All rows with the same CDR3 protein become a single entry with the most common DNA and genes. For this sample the table gives approximately 65,000 distinct CDR3 sequences, of which about a tenth were detected only once. Around 6.4% of the sample rests with the top ten. The sample consisted of whole blood. All receptors derive from an adult who was a healthcare worker with PCR-confirmed SARS-CoV-2 infection or an uninfected control (not recorded which).

In DNA form, the CDR3 reads TGTGCCAGCAGCTTGTCCAGGGTACATGGCTACACCTTC. It is translated as CASSLSRVHGYTF. The V and J genes are TRBV5-5 and TRBJ1-2; D might be TRBD1 (5 bases). Trimming removed 1 base from V and 6 bases from J, with 10 bases in between. The CDR3 loop spans 13 amino acids. Germline V CDR1 and CDR2: SGHKS, YYEKEE (reference sequence).

The chain carries TRBV20-1 and TRBJ2-7; 7 positions agree with TRBD1. Germline V gives CDR1 DFQATT, CDR2 SNEGSKA (reference sequence). The CDR3 extends over 15 amino acids. The trim removed 6 bases at V and 3 bases at J, leaving 14 bases unmatched. In DNA, the CDR3 is TGCAGTGCGCAGAGTCTAAGGGACAGAGGCTACGAGCAGTACTTC. As protein: CSAQSLRDRGYEQYF.

V gene TRBV7-9 combines with J gene TRBJ1-1, with D perhaps TRBD1 (6 bases). This CDR3 comprises 14 residues. V dropped 5 bases and J dropped 1 base, with 11 bases sitting between them. Per the germline V gene, CDR1 is SEHNR and CDR2 is FQNEAQ (reference sequence). The DNA of the CDR3 is TGTGCCAGCAGCCCAGGACAGTCGAACACTGAAGCTTTCTTT. It yields the protein CASSPGQSNTEAFF.

The table lists this clonotype with many counts. The chain recombines TRBV5-4 with TRBJ2-7, with TRBD1 matching over 7 bases. V dropped 0 bases and J dropped 4; count of bases not matched to a gene: 7. The CDR3 has 15 amino acids. Germline-derived CDR1 and CDR2 are SGHNT and YYREEE (reference sequence). The CDR3 nucleotides are TGTGCCAGCAGCTTGGCGGGGACAGCCATATACGAGCAGTACTTC. It translates to CASSLAGTAIYEQYF.

The rearrangement uses TRBV18 and TRBJ1-2; 8 positions agree with TRBD1. Trimming took 3 bases from V and 6 from J; bases not matched to a gene: 6. The CDR3 is 14 residues long. Germline V gene lookup returns CDR1 KGHSH and CDR2 LQKENI. CDR3 residues: CASSPGTGSDGYTF. DNA of the CDR3: TGTGCCAGCTCACCGGGGACAGGTTCTGATGGCTACACCTTC. Based on the CDR3 plus reference TRBV18 and TRBJ1-2, the full variable domain is NAGVMQNPRHLVRRRGQEARLRCSPMKGHSHVYWYRQLPEEGLKFMVYLQKENIIDESGMPKERFSAEFPKEGPSILRIQQVVRGDSAAYFCASSPGTGSDGYTFGSGTRLTVV.

Only a few counts were recorded for this clonotype. The chain is built from TRBV7-9 and TRBJ2-5; D gene unclear. The CDR3 has 12 residues. V dropped 5 bases and J dropped 2 bases, with 6 bases sitting between them. Germline V gives CDR1 SEHNR, CDR2 FQNEAQ (reference sequence). As DNA, the CDR3 is TGTGCCAGCAGCACCCTACAAGAGACCCAGTACTTC. Residues: CASSTLQETQYF.

This clonotype was observed many times. The V and J genes are TRBV7-9 and TRBJ2-1; 8 bases match TRBD2. Losses at the gene ends were 1 base for V and 8 bases for J; bases not matched to a gene: 7. CDR1 is SEHNR and CDR2 is FQNEAQ in the germline V gene (reference sequence). The CDR3 loop spans 15 amino acids. CDR3 loop: CASSLESGSLDEQFF. As DNA, the CDR3 is TGTGCCAGCAGCTTAGAGAGCGGGAGCCTCGATGAGCAGTTCTTC.

This clonotype was counted only a few times. The chain links TRBV20-1 to TRBJ2-5; a weak D match, TRBD1 (6 bases). The CDR3 runs 15 residues. Per the germline V gene, CDR1 is DFQATT and CDR2 is SNEGSKA (reference sequence). Trimming shortened V by 0 bases and J by 1 base, and 12 bases separated the two germline ends. The CDR3 region has the DNA TGCAGTGCTAGAGATCCGTCAGGGGTCCAAGAGACCCAGTACTTC. This sequence encodes CSARDPSGVQETQYF.

This clonotype was found a few times. J is TRBJ1-2 and V is TRBV29-1; perhaps TRBD1 as D (5 bases). In germline, CDR1 is SQVTM, CDR2 ANQGSEA. The V end was cut by 0 bases, the J end by 3 bases, with 11 bases between. The CDR3 has 14 residues. CDR3 bases: TGCAGCGTTGAAGACAGGGAGCAATACTATGGCTACACCTTC. It is translated as CSVEDREQYYGYTF. Combining the CDR3 with reference TRBV29-1 and TRBJ1-2 gives the whole variable domain SAVISQKPSRDICQRGTSLTIQCQVDSQVTMMFWYRQQPGQSLTLIATANQGSEATYESGFVIDKFPISRPNLTFSTLTVSNMSPEDSSIYLCSVEDREQYYGYTFGSGTRLTVV.

This clonotype was counted many times. The chain recombines TRBV4-1 with TRBJ2-1; TRBD2 matches at 12 bases. This CDR3 has 15 residues. Germline CDR1 reads MGHRA; CDR2 reads YSYEKL. V lost 6 bases, J lost 6 bases, and 6 bases stayed unmatched. The chain's CDR3 is CASSTRLAGANEQFF. CDR3 bases: TGCGCCAGCAGTACTAGACTAGCGGGAGCCAATGAGCAGTTCTTC.

This clonotype was detected a few times. The chain couples TRBV10-3 to TRBJ2-7; D is ambiguous. CDR1 ENHRY and CDR2 SYGVKD come from the germline V gene. CDR3 size: 14 residues. Trimming cost V 4 bases and J 2 bases, with 12 bases left between them. The CDR3 DNA reads TGTGCCATCAGTGTTATAGGAGCTACCTACGAGCAGTACTTC. It yields the protein CAISVIGATYEQYF.

The chain couples TRBV20-1 to TRBJ2-1, with TRBD2 as a possible D gene (5 bases). V lost 5 bases and J 9 bases, leaving 17 bases between the germline ends. Germline-derived CDR1 and CDR2 are DFQATT and SNEGSKA (reference sequence). This CDR3 spans 13 amino acids. The CDR3 nucleotides are TGCAGTGCTCCCCAGGCTAGCTGGGGTGAGCAGTTCTTC. Protein product: CSAPQASWGEQFF.

This clonotype appeared a few times. V usage is TRBV9 and J usage is TRBJ1-1; D is unresolved. This CDR3 comprises 16 residues. Germline values: CDR1 SGDLS, CDR2 YYNGEE. Trimming shortened V by 0 bases and J by 3 bases, and 15 bases separated the two germline ends. CDR3 residues: CASSVVSSEEDTEAFF. The CDR3, as DNA: TGTGCCAGCAGCGTAGTTAGCAGCGAGGAGGACACTGAAGCTTTCTTT.

The chain uses TRBV28 and TRBJ2-7; 12 bases line up with TRBD2. CDR3 size: 18 residues. The V gene end was trimmed by 2 bases and the J gene end by 4 bases; junction bases not matched to a gene: 12. Germline V gene data show CDR1 as MDHEN and CDR2 as SYDVKM. Here the CDR3 reads CASSLPLRLAGERYEQYF. The CDR3 DNA is TGTGCCAGCAGTTTACCCCTAAGACTAGCGGGAGAAAGGTACGAGCAGTACTTC.

The chain joins TRBV5-4 to TRBJ1-4; D is undetermined. The V end was cut by 4 bases, the J end by 6 bases, with 16 bases between. This CDR3 region has 15 residues. Germline values: CDR1 SGHNT, CDR2 YYREEE (reference sequence). Here the CDR3 reads CASSPPWRRDEKLFF. The DNA for the CDR3 is TGTGCCAGCAGCCCTCCGTGGCGGCGGGATGAAAAACTGTTTTTT.

The table lists this clonotype with a few counts. V gene TRBV6-1 combines with J gene TRBJ1-3; D not certain. CDR1 and CDR2 from the germline V gene are MNHNS and SASEGT. The CDR3 runs 14 residues. V gave up 2 bases and J gave up 7 bases, with 12 bases separating them. The CDR3 sequence is CASSELWSSNTIYF. CDR3 nucleotides: TGTGCCAGCAGTGAATTGTGGTCATCGAACACCATATATTTT.

This clonotype turned up a few times. The V gene is TRBV5-1, the J gene TRBJ1-1; no clear D. Per germline, CDR1 SGHRS and CDR2 YFSETQ. This CDR3 has 14 residues. V lost 0 bases, J lost 2 bases, and 8 bases lay in between. The CDR3 DNA reads TGCGCCAGCAGCTTGGGATCATCTAACACTGAAGCTTTCTTT. Its protein product is CASSLGSSNTEAFF.

This clonotype was seen more than once but under ten times. This chain connects TRBV28 to TRBJ2-4, with 7 bases matching TRBD2. Trimming took 8 bases from V and 9 from J; bases not matched to a gene: 16. CDR1 and CDR2 (germline): MDHEN, SYDVKM. CDR3 length equals 15 residues. The CDR3 is CASRTSREVRGIQYF. The CDR3 DNA is TGTGCCAGCCGAACGAGTCGGGAGGTGAGGGGCATTCAGTACTTC.

V is TRBV20-1 and J is TRBJ2-1; D might be TRBD1 or TRBD2, each matching 5 bases. This CDR3 has 16 residues. The germline gives CDR1 DFQATT, CDR2 SNEGSKA (reference sequence). Trimming took off 0 bases at V and 4 bases at J, with 16 bases between the two ends. The DNA of the CDR3 is TGCAGTGCTAGAGACCCCGGGGCCCGAGCTTACAATGAGCAGTTCTTC. Encoded protein: CSARDPGARAYNEQFF.

Turning to this clonotype: It is unclear where the CDR3 begins or ends on the DNA, so no DNA is shown, and the CDR3 is as TCRdb lists it. V and J are TRBV23-1 and TRBJ2-2; the D call TRBD2 from the table was never checked on the DNA. TRBV23-1 is an ORF, with its function uncertain. The CDR3 contains 18 residues when both ends are counted. The CDR3 is CASSHYPKAGIVAGSCFF.